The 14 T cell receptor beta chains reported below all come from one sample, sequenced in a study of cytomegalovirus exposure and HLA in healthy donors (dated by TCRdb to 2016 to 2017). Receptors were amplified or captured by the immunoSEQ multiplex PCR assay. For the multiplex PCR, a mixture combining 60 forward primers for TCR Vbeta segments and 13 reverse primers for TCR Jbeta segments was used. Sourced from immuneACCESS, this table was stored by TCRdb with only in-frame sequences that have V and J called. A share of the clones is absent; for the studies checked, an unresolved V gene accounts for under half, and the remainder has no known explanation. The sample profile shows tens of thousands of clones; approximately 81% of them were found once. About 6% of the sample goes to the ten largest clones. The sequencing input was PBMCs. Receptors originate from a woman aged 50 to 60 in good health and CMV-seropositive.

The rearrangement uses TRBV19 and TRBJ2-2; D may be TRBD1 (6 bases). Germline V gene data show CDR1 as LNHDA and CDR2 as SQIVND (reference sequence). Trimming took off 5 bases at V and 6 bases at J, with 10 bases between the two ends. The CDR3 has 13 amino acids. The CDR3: CASSADSPGELFF. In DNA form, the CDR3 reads TGTGCCAGTAGTGCGGACAGTCCCGGGGAGCTGTTTTTT.

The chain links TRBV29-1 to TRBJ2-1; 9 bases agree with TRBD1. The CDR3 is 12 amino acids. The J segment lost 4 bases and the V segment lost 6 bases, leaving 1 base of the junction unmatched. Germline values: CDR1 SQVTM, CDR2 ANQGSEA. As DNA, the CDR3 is TGCAGCGTGGGACAGGGTTACAATGAGCAGTTCTTC. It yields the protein CSVGQGYNEQFF.

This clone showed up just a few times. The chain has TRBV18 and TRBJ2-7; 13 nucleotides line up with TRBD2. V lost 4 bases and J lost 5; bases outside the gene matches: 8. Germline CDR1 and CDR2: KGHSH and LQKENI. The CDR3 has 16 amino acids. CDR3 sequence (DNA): TGTGCCAGCTCACGGACCGGGACTAGCGGGACCCACGAGCAGTACTTC. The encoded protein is CASSRTGTSGTHEQYF.

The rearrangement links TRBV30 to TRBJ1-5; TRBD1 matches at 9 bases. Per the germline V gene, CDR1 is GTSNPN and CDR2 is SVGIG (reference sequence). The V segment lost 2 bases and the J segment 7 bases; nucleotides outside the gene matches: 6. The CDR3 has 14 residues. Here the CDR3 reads CAWSTDRGTQPQHF. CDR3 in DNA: TGTGCCTGGAGTACTGACAGGGGGACGCAGCCCCAGCATTTT.

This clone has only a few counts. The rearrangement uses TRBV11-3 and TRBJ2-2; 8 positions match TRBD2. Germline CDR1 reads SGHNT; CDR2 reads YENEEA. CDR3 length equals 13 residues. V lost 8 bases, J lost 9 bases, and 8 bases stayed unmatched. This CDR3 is CASRSSGKWELFF. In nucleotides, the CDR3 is TGTGCCAGCCGGAGTAGCGGGAAATGGGAGCTGTTTTTT.

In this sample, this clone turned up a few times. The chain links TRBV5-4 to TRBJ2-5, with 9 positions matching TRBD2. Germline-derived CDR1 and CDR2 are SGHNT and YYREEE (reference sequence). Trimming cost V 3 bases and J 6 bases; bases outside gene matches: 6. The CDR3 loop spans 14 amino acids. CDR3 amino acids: CASSSWTSEKTQYF. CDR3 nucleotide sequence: TGTGCCAGCAGCTCATGGACTAGCGAGAAGACCCAGTACTTC.

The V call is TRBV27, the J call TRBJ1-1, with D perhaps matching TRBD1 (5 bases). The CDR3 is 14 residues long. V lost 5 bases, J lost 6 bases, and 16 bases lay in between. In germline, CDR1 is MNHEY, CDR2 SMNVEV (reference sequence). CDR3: CASSPAGVPPEAFF. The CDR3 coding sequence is TGTGCCAGCAGTCCTGCGGGGGTACCTCCTGAAGCTTTCTTT.

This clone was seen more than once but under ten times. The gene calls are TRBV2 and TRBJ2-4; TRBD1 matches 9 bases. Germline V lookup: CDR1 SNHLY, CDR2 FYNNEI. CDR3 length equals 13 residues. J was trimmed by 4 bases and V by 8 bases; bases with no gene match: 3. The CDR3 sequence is CASLQGAKNIQYF. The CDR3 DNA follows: TGTGCCAGCCTACAGGGGGCGAAAAACATTCAGTACTTC.

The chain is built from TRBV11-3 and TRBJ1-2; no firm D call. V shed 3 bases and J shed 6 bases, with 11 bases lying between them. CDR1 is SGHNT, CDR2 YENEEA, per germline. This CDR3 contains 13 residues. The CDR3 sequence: CASSFGGRDGYTF. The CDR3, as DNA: TGTGCCAGCAGCTTTGGAGGGAGGGATGGCTACACCTTC.

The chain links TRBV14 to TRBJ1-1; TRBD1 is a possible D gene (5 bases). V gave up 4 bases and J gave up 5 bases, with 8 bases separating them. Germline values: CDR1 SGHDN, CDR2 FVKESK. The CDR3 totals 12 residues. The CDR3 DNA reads TGTGCCAGCAGCCCGGGGGGGACTGAAGCTTTCTTT. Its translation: CASSPGGTEAFF.

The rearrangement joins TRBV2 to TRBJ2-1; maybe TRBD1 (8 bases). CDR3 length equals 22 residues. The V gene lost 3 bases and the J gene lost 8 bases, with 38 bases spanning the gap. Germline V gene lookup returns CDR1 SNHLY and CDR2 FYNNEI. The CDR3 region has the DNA TGTGCCAGCAGTGATTCGGACAGGGCTTTCGGAAATAACGGGAGGAATAGGCATGAGCAGTTCTTC. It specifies CASSDSDRAFGNNGRNRHEQFF. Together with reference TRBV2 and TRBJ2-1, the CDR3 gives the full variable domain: EPEVTQTPSHQVTQMGQEVILRCVPISNHLYFYWYRQILGQKVEFLVSFYNNEISEKSEIFDDQFSVERPDGSNFTLKIRSTKLEDSAMYFCASSDSDRAFGNNGRNRHEQFFGPGTRLTVL.

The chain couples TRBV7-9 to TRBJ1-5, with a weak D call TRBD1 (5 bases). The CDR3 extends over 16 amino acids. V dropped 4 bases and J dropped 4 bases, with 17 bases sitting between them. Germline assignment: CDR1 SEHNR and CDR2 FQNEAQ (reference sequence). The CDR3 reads CASSYGTGRMNQPQHF. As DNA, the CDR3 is TGTGCCAGCAGCTACGGGACTGGGCGGATGAATCAGCCCCAGCATTTT.

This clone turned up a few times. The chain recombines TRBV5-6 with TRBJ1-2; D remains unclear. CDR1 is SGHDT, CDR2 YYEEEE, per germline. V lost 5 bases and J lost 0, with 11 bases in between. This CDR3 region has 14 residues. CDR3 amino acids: CASRQRRTNYGYTF. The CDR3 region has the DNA TGTGCCAGCAGGCAACGGAGGACTAACTATGGCTACACCTTC.

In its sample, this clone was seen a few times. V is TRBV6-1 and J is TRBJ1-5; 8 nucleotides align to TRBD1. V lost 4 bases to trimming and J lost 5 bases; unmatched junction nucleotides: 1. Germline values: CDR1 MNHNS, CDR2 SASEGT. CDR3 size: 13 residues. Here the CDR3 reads CASSGTGHQPQHF. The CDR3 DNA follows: TGTGCCAGCAGTGGGACAGGGCATCAGCCCCAGCATTTT.